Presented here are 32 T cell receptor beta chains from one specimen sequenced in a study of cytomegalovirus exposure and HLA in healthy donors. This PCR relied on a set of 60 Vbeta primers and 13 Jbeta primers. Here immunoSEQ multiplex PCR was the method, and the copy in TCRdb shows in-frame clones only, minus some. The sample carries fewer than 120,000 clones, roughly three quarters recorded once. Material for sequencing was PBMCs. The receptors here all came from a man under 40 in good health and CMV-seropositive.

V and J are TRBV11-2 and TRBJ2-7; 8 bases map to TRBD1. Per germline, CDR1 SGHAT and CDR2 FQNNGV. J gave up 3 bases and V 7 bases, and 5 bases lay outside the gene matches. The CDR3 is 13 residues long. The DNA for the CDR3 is TGTGCCAGCACCCTCGACAGGGGCTACGAGCAGTACTTC. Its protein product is CASTLDRGYEQYF.

The CDR3 protein is CASSVVAGANNEQFF. DNA of the CDR3: TGTGCCAGCAGCGTAGTAGCGGGGGCCAACAATGAGCAGTTCTTC. The chain uses TRBV9 and TRBJ2-1; 9 bases align to TRBD2. V dropped 0 bases and J dropped 5; count of bases not matched to a gene: 3. CDR1 is SGDLS and CDR2 is YYNGEE in the germline V gene. This CDR3 contains 15 residues.

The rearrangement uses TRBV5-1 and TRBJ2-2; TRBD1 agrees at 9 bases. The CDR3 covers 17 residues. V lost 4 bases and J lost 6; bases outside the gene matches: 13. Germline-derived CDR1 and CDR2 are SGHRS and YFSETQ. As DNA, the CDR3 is TGCGCCAGCAGCGGAAGGGTAACAGGGGGCGAAGCCGGGGAGCTGTTTTTT. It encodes CASSGRVTGGEAGELFF.

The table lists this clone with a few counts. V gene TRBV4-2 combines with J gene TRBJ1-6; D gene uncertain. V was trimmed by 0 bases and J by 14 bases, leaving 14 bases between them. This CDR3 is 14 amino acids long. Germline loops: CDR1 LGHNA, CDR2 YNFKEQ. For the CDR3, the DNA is TGTGCCAGCAGCCAAGACGTAGCCTCCTCCACCCTCCACTTT. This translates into CASSQDVASSTLHF.

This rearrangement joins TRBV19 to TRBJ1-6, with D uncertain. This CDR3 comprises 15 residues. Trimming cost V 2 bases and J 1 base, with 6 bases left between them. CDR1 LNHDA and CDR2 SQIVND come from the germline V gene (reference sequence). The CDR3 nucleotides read TGTGCCAGTAGTATAACGCAGTCCTATAATTCACCCCTCCACTTT. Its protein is CASSITQSYNSPLHF.

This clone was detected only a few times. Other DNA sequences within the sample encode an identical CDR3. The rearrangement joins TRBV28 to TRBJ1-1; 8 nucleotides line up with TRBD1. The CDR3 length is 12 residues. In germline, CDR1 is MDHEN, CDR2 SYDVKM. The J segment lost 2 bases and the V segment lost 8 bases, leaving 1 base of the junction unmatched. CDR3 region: CASQGANTEAFF. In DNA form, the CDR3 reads TGTGCCAGCCAGGGGGCCAACACTGAAGCTTTCTTT.

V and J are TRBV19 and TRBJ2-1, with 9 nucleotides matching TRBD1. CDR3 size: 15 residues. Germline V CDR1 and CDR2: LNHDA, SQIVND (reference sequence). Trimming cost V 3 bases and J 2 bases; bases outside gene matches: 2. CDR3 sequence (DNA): TGTGCCAGTAGTATGGACAGGGGCACCTACAATGAGCAGTTCTTC. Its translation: CASSMDRGTYNEQFF.

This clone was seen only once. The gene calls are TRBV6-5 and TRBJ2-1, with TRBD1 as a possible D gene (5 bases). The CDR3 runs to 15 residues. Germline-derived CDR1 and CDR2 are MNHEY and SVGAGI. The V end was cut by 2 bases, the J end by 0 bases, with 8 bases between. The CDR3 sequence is CASSYGQGSYNEQFF. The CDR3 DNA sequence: TGTGCCAGCAGTTACGGTCAGGGCTCCTACAATGAGCAGTTCTTC.

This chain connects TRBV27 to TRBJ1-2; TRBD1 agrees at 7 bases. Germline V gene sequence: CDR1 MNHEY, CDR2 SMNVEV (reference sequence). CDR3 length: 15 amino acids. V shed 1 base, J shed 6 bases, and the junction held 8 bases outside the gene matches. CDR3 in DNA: TGTGCCAGCAGTTTATACGAGACAGGGTCTCATGGCTACACCTTC. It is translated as CASSLYETGSHGYTF.

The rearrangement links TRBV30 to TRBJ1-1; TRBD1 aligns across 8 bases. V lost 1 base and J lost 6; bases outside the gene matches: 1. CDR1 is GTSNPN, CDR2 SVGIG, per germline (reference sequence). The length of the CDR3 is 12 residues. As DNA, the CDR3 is TGTGCCTGGAGTGGACAGGGGTCTGAAGCTTTCTTT. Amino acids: CAWSGQGSEAFF.

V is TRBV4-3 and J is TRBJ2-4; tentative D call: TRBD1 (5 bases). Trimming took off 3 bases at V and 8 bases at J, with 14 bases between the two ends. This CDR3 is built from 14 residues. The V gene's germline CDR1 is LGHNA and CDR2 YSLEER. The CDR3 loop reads CASSHTHKGDIQYF. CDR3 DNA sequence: TGCGCCAGCAGCCATACCCATAAAGGGGACATTCAGTACTTC.

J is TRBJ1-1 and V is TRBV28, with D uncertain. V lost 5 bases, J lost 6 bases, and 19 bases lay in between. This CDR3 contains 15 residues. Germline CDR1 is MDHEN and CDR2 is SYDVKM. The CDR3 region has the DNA TGTGCCAGCAGTCCTTCGGACTGGGGAGCATCTGAAGCTTTCTTT. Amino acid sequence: CASSPSDWGASEAFF.

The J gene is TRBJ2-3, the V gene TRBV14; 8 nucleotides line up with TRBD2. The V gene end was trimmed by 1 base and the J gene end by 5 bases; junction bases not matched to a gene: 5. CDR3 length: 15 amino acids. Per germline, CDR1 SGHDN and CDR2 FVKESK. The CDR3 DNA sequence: TGTGCCAGCAGCCAAGGCCGGGGGGGGATAGATACGCAGTATTTT. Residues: CASSQGRGGIDTQYF.

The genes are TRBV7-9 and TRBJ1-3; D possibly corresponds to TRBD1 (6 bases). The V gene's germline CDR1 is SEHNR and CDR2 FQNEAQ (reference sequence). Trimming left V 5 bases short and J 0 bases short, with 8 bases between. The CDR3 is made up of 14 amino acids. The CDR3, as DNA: TGTGCCAGCAGCCAGGGGAGCTCTGGAAACACCATATATTTT. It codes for CASSQGSSGNTIYF.

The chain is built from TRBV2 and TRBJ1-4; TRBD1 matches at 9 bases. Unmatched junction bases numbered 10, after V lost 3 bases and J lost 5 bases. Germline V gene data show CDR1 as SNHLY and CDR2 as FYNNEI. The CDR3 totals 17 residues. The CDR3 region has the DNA TGTGCCAGCAGTGATCCAGGCGTGGGGACAGGGAATGAAAAACTGTTTTTT. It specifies CASSDPGVGTGNEKLFF.

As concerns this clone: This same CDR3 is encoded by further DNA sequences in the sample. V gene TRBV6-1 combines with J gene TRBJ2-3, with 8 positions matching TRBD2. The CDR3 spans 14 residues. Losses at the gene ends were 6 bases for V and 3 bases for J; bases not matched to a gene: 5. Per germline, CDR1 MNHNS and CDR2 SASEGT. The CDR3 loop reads CASSVGRGTDTQYF. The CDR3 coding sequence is TGTGCCAGCAGCGTCGGGAGGGGAACAGATACGCAGTATTTT.

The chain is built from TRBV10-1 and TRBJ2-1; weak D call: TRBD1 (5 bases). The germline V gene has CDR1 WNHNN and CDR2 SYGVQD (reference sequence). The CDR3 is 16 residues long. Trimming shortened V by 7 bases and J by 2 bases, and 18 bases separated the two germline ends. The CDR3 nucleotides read TGCGCCAGCACTATGATATTGGGGCCCCCCTACAATGAGCAGTTCTTC. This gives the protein CASTMILGPPYNEQFF.

CDR3 protein: CASSLRNEKLFF. DNA of the CDR3: TGTGCCAGCAGTTTGAGGAATGAAAAACTGTTTTTT. The gene calls are TRBV27 and TRBJ1-4; D unclear. The CDR3 spans 12 residues. CDR1 is MNHEY, CDR2 SMNVEV, per germline (reference sequence). The ends were cut back, 3 bases at V and 5 bases at J, with 4 bases in the middle.

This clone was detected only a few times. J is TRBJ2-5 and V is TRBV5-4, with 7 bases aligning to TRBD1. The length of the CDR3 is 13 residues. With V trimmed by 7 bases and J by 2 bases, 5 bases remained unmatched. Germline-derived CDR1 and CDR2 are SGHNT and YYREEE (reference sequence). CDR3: CASGRDSQETQYF. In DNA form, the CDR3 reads TGTGCCAGCGGCCGGGACAGTCAAGAGACCCAGTACTTC.

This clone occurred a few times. CDR3 DNA sequence: TGTGCCAGCGGCGGGACAGGGTATGAGCAGTTCTTC. This encodes CASGGTGYEQFF. V gene TRBV5-6 combines with J gene TRBJ2-1, with TRBD1 matching over 9 bases. The germline V gene encodes CDR1 SGHDT and CDR2 YYEEEE. The CDR3 runs to 12 residues. Trimming took 7 bases from V and 8 from J; bases not matched to a gene: 4.

Here the CDR3 DNA reads TGTGCCTGGAAAAGACCTCCTGGGACTATCTCACATACGCAGTATTTT. It encodes CAWKRPPGTISHTQYF. The chain employs TRBV30 and TRBJ2-3, with 7 bases lining up with TRBD2. The CDR3 contains 16 residues. Germline CDR1 is GTSNPN and CDR2 is SVGIG (reference sequence). V lost 4 bases, J lost 7 bases, and 17 bases stayed unmatched.

CDR3 sequence reads: CASSKVQSLNEQFF. In nucleotides, the CDR3 is TGTGCCAGCAGCAAAGTACAGTCATTAAATGAGCAGTTCTTC. V usage is TRBV21-1 and J usage is TRBJ2-1; the D call in the table, TRBD1, was not verified against the DNA. TRBV21-1 has pseudogene status. The CDR3 contains 14 residues.

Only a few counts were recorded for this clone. In DNA form, the CDR3 reads TGTGCCAGCAGTACCCCAGGGATCTCCGGGGAGCTGTTTTTT. Protein: CASSTPGISGELFF. The rearrangement links TRBV28 to TRBJ2-2; TRBD1 might be the D (5 bases). In germline, CDR1 is MDHEN, CDR2 SYDVKM. This CDR3 has 14 residues. V was shortened by 5 bases and J by 6 bases, with 13 bases between the two germline ends.

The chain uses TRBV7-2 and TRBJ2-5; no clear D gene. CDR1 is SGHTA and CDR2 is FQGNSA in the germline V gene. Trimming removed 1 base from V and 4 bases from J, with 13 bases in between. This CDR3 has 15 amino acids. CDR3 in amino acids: CASSLVGPWSETQYF. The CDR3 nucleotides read TGTGCCAGCAGCTTAGTTGGGCCTTGGTCAGAGACCCAGTACTTC.

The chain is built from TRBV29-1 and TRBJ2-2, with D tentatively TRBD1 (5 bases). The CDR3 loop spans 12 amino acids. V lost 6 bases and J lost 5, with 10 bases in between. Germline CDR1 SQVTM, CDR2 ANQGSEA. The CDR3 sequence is CSVRVWTGELFF. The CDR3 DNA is TGCAGCGTCAGGGTTTGGACCGGGGAGCTGTTTTTT.

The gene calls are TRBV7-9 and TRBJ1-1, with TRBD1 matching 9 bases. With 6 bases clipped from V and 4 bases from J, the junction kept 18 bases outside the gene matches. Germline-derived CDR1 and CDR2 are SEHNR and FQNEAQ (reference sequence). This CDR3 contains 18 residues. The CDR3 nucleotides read TGTGCCAGCAGGAAGGTGGCCATCCAACAGGGGGCTGTCACTGAAGCTTTCTTT. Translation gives CASRKVAIQQGAVTEAFF.

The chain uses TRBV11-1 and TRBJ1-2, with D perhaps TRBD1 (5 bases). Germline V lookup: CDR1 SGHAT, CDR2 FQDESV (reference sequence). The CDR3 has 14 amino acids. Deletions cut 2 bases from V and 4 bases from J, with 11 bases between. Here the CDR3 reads CASSLSLQGYGYTF. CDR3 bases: TGTGCCAGCAGCTTATCCCTCCAGGGCTATGGCTACACCTTC.

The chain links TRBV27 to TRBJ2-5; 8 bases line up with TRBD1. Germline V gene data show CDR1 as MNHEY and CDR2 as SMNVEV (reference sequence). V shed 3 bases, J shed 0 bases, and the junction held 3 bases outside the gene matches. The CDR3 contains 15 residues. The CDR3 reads CASSFRDRHQETQYF. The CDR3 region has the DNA TGTGCCAGCAGTTTCCGGGACAGGCACCAAGAGACCCAGTACTTC.

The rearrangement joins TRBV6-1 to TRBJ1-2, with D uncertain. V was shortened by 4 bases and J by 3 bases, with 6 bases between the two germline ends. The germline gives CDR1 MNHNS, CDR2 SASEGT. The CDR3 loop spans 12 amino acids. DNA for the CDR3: TGTGCCAGCAGTGCCGGGGACTATGGCTACACCTTC. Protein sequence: CASSAGDYGYTF.

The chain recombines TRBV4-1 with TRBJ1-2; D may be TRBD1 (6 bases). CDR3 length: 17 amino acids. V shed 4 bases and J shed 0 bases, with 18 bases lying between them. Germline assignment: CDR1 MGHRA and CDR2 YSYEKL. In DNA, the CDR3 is TGCGCCAGCAGCCCATACCACCCGGGACACCCTAACTATGGCTACACCTTC. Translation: CASSPYHPGHPNYGYTF.

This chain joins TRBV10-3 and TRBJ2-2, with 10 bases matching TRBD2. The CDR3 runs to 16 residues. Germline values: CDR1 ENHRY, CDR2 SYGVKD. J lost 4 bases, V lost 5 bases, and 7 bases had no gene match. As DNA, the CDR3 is TGTGCCATCAGTAGTGAGGTAGCGGGGGGCACCGGGGAGCTGTTTTTT. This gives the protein CAISSEVAGGTGELFF.

CDR3 coding DNA: TGTGCCAGCAGCTTGGACCTAGCGGGGGCTTACAATGAGCAGTTCTTC. Translated: CASSLDLAGAYNEQFF. The rearrangement joins TRBV5-4 to TRBJ2-1; 10 bases fit TRBD2. This CDR3 has 16 amino acids. V gave up 0 bases and J gave up 4 bases; unmatched junction bases: 4. Germline V gene lookup returns CDR1 SGHNT and CDR2 YYREEE (reference sequence). The entire variable domain, with the rest obtained from reference TRBV5-4 and TRBJ2-1, is as follows: ETGVTQSPTHLIKTRGQQVTLRCSSQSGHNTVSWYQQALGQGPQFIFQYYREEENGRGNFPPRFSGLQFPNYSSELNVNALELDDSALYLCASSLDLAGAYNEQFFGPGTRLTVL.